Sequencing of this TCR beta chain was carried out in a study of blood T cells in healthy people across ages. Study observations and caveats: Diversity of TCR beta per million T cells declined in a roughly linear way with age.

A J-beta primer mix and a sample-barcoded 5' primer were used in a second PCR of about 7 to 12 cycles. Every molecule of cDNA carried a tag from a template-switch adaptor with 12 random nucleotides. TCRdb passed the 5' RACE reads through MiXCR, listing each CDR3 protein once. Here the sample spans 650,000 to 900,000 distinct CDR3 sequences, roughly 60% being singletons. V was pared by 7 bases and J by 3 bases, with 11 bases of the junction left unmatched. CDR3 length: 16 amino acids. Germline CDR1 and CDR2: SNHLY and FYNNEI. A note on this clonotype: The antigen remains undetermined.

The sequence came from a young man in good health. Sequenced: blood. The chain combines TRBV2 with TRBJ2-3, with TRBD1 identical over 9 bases. The DNA for the CDR3 is TGTGCCAGCATCCCCCCGGGACAGGGTCGGACAGATACGCAGTATTTT. It encodes CASIPPGQGRTDTQYF. The full variable domain, rest sourced from reference TRBV2 and TRBJ2-3, is EPEVTQTPSHQVTQMGQEVILRCVPISNHLYFYWYRQILGQKVEFLVSFYNNEISEKSEIFDDQFSVERPDGSNFTLKIRSTKLEDSAMYFCASIPPGQGRTDTQYFGPGTRLTVL.